The clone carrying this TCR beta chain has a handful of counts. Its antigen is not identified. This sample stems from a study of cytomegalovirus exposure and HLA in healthy donors. Study-wide context: In a previous analysis, 120 million or so unique TCR beta sequences were found from 170 million or so T cells.

There are 15 residues in the CDR3. J was trimmed by 1 base and V by 3 bases; bases with no gene match: 3. The germline CDR1 and CDR2 sequences are SGHRS and YFSETQ. General observations from the study: A further, later analysis showed that HLA-associated TCR beta chains (compared with equally common others) were more clonally expanded. Prediction of most subjects' HLA-A and HLA-B alleles by TCR beta sequences was reportedly accurate. In a later analysis, at a false discovery rate of 0.05, 17,000 or so TCR beta sequences were associated with HLA alleles.

Primers: 60 Vbeta forward and 13 Jbeta reverse. Sequenced by immunoSEQ multiplex PCR; TCRdb stores in-frame clones only, minus some. The sample includes tens of thousands of clones, approximately 78% of them seen just once. The sample was PBMCs. This clonotype was obtained from a man aged 40-50 years in good health and CMV-seronegative. The chain joins TRBV5-1 to TRBJ1-1; 10 bases agree with TRBD1. The chain's CDR3 is CASSWGTGANTEAFF. In nucleotides, the CDR3 is TGCGCCAGCAGCTGGGGGACAGGGGCGAACACTGAAGCTTTCTTT.